The next 5 T cell receptor beta chains were all read from a single sample in a study of human versus mouse CDR3 diversity and MHC coevolution. The protocol was immunoSEQ multiplex PCR, while the TCRdb copy is restricted to in-frame clones and leaves out a portion. The sample holds roughly 86,000 clones, around 95% seen once. The sequenced material came from naive CD4+ T cells from blood. The sample's subset: CD45RO-negative CD62L-positive naive CD4 T cells. The receptors stem from a person aged 30-69 years in good health.

The V and J genes are TRBV7-2 and TRBJ2-3; D is undetermined. This CDR3 has 13 amino acids. The germline V gene has CDR1 SGHTA and CDR2 FQGNSA. Trimming shortened V by 5 bases and J by 4 bases, and 10 bases separated the two germline ends. The chain's CDR3 is CASSPRLPDTQYF. Written as DNA, the CDR3 is TGTGCCAGCAGCCCGCGGTTACCAGATACGCAGTATTTT.

This clone was seen only once. The identical CDR3 is also encoded by other nucleotide sequences in the sample. V and J are TRBV18 and TRBJ2-7; possible D gene TRBD2, 6 bases. V was pared by 6 bases and J by 0 bases, with 15 bases between. Looked up from germline, CDR1 is KGHSH and CDR2 is LQKENI. The CDR3 sequence is 15 residues long. CDR3 residues: CASSPPGTASYEQYF. The CDR3 nucleotides are TGTGCCAGCTCCCCTCCCGGGACTGCCTCCTACGAGCAGTACTTC.

This clone was detected once. The V and J genes are TRBV7-2 and TRBJ2-7; 12 bases match TRBD2. This CDR3 region has 16 residues. Per germline, CDR1 SGHTA and CDR2 FQGNSA. V shed 5 bases and J 4 bases; nucleotides not matched to a gene: 9. The CDR3 sequence: CASSPWASGGGYEQYF. The CDR3 DNA reads as TGTGCCAGCAGCCCGTGGGCTAGCGGGGGGGGATACGAGCAGTACTTC.

The chain combines TRBV6-1 with TRBJ2-7, with 12 bases matching TRBD1. Germline V gene lookup returns CDR1 MNHNS and CDR2 SASEGT. The junction had 7 bases not matched to a gene; V was cut back by 3 bases and J by 4 bases. This CDR3 is 16 amino acids long. CDR3 protein: CASSDAGQGARYEQYF. CDR3 nucleotides: TGTGCCAGCAGTGATGCGGGACAGGGGGCAAGGTACGAGCAGTACTTC.

The chain employs TRBV6-5 and TRBJ2-7; 9 bases fit TRBD2. Trimming cost V 6 bases and J 5 bases; bases outside gene matches: 5. This CDR3 has 13 amino acids. Germline CDR1 is MNHEY and CDR2 is SVGAGI. The DNA for the CDR3 is TGTGCCAGCAGCCTAGCGGGGACGGACGAGCAGTACTTC. It translates to CASSLAGTDEQYF.